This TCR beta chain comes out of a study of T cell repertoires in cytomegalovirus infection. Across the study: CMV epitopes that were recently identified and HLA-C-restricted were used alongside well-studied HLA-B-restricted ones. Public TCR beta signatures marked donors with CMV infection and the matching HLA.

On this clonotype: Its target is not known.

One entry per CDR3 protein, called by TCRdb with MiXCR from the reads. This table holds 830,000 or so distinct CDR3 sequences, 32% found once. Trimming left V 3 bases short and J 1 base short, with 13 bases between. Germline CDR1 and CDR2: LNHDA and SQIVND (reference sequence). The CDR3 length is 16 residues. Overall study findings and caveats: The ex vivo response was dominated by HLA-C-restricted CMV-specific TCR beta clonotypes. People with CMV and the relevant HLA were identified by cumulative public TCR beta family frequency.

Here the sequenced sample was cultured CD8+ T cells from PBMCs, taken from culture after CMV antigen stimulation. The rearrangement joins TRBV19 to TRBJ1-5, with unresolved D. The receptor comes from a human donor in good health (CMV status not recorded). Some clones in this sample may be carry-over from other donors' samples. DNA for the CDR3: TGTGCCAGTAGTATTGTGCATGGGAAAAGCAATCAGCCCCAGCATTTT. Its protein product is CASSIVHGKSNQPQHF.